What follows are 27 T cell receptor beta chains derived from one specimen sequenced in a study of breast tumors, draining lymph nodes, adjacent tissues. TCRdb reprocessed the multiplex PCR reads with MiXCR, giving one entry per CDR3 protein. The table includes around 110,000 distinct CDR3 sequences, around 30% detected once. Breast cancer patients provided tissue from their axillary draining lymph nodes. The sequenced sample was axillary lymph node tissue. The receptors shown here come from a female donor with breast cancer. Some clones in this sample may be carry-over from other donors' samples.

The chain carries TRBV10-3 and TRBJ2-5, with 8 bases matching TRBD1. The junction had 11 bases not matched to a gene; V was cut back by 0 bases and J by 5 bases. This CDR3 spans 17 amino acids. The germline V gene encodes CDR1 ENHRY and CDR2 SYGVKD. The CDR3 protein is CAISESTTGDYGETQYF. CDR3 bases: TGTGCCATCAGTGAGTCGACGACAGGGGATTATGGGGAGACCCAGTACTTC.

This sequence joins TRBV7-2 and TRBJ2-6; D is ambiguous. Germline-derived CDR1 and CDR2 are SGHTA and FQGNSA. There are 13 residues in the CDR3. Trimming stripped 5 bases from V and 14 bases from J, with 16 bases between. The CDR3 DNA is TGTGCCAGCAGCCCAACCCCGGACCAACTCCTGACTTTC. It specifies CASSPTPDQLLTF.

This clonotype showed up many times. The chain employs TRBV7-2 and TRBJ1-1; 7 bases match TRBD1. Germline CDR1 is SGHTA and CDR2 is FQGNSA. This CDR3 is 15 amino acids long. The ends lost 1 base at V and 6 bases at J; junction bases unmatched: 8. CDR3 coding DNA: TGTGCCAGCAGCTTAGAGGGAGGGGGCCTCGCTGAAGCTTTCTTT. This gives the protein CASSLEGGGLAEAFF.

Ten or more counts support this clonotype. This clone may be a read error of a much larger clone one base away. The chain links TRBV12-3 or TRBV12-4 to TRBJ2-3; TRBD2 matches 7 bases. Unmatched junction bases numbered 7, after V lost 3 bases and J lost 4 bases. This CDR3 has 15 residues. The DNA for the CDR3 is TGTGCCAGCAGTTTCGGTGGGGGGGTGTCAGATACGCAGTATTTT. It codes for CASSFGGGVSDTQYF.

This clonotype has a count of ten or more. The chain links TRBV18 to TRBJ2-7; a weak D match, TRBD2 (5 bases). The CDR3 is 12 residues long. Trimming stripped 3 bases from V and 6 bases from J, with 9 bases between. CDR1 is KGHSH, CDR2 LQKENI, per germline. CDR3 sequence: CASSPTTTEQYF. CDR3 nucleotide sequence: TGTGCCAGCTCACCGACTACTACCGAGCAGTACTTC.

In the case of this clonotype: A much larger clone is a single base away; this may be a read error. The rearrangement joins TRBV5-1 to TRBJ2-5; possible D gene TRBD2, 5 bases. Germline V gene lookup returns CDR1 SGHRS and CDR2 YFSETQ. The CDR3 is 14 amino acids. DNA of the CDR3: TGCGCCAGCAGCTTGGACTCCCGAGGGTATACCCAGTGCTTC. Translation gives CASSLDSRGYTQCF.

This clonotype has only one observation. At one end the junction does not follow the germline gene, possibly because of a read error. The J gene is TRBJ1-2, the V gene TRBV7-3; no clear D gene. CDR3 length: 14 amino acids. Germline CDR1 SGHTA, CDR2 FQGTGA. The DNA for the CDR3 is TGTGCCAGCAGCTTCTCTCGAGGCAGTTTGGGCTACGCCTTC. Protein sequence: CASSFSRGSLGYAF.

This clonotype was counted many times. The chain couples TRBV5-5 to TRBJ1-3, with 7 bases lining up with TRBD1. V lost 0 bases to trimming and J lost 0 bases; unmatched junction nucleotides: 3. The length of the CDR3 is 16 residues. Per the germline V gene, CDR1 is SGHKS and CDR2 is YYEKEE (reference sequence). CDR3 region: CASSLAWDSSGNTIYF. Written as DNA, the CDR3 is TGTGCCAGCAGCTTGGCCTGGGACAGCTCTGGAAACACCATATATTTT.

In this sample, this clonotype turned up many times. The V gene is TRBV6-1, the J gene TRBJ2-1; 9 nucleotides line up with TRBD2. The CDR3 length is 16 residues. From germline, CDR1 is MNHNS and CDR2 SASEGT. The V gene end was trimmed by 6 bases and the J gene end by 3 bases; junction bases not matched to a gene: 9. CDR3 residues: CASSNPSGESYNEQFF. The CDR3 DNA follows: TGTGCCAGCAGCAACCCTAGCGGGGAGAGCTACAATGAGCAGTTCTTC.

This clonotype appeared many times. J is TRBJ1-2 and V is TRBV10-3; tentatively, D is TRBD1 (6 bases). The CDR3 contains 14 residues. Between the trimmed V and J ends, which lost 7 bases and 4 bases, there was a span of 16 bases. Germline assignment: CDR1 ENHRY and CDR2 SYGVKD. DNA of the CDR3: TGTGCCATCAATAGAGAGGGGGGTAGCTATGGCTACACCTTC. Encoded protein: CAINREGGSYGYTF.

This clonotype was observed at least ten times. CDR3 in amino acids: CASLPGLAQETQYF. CDR3 DNA: TGCGCCAGCTTGCCGGGACTAGCCCAAGAGACCCAGTACTTC. This rearrangement joins TRBV5-1 to TRBJ2-5; 9 bases agree with TRBD2. There are 14 residues in the CDR3. J gave up 1 base and V 7 bases, and 5 bases lay outside the gene matches. Germline V gene sequence: CDR1 SGHRS, CDR2 YFSETQ. The full variable domain, completed using reference TRBV5-1 and TRBJ2-5, is KAGVTQTPRYLIKTRGQQVTLSCSPISGHRSVSWYQQTPGQGLQFLFEYFSETQRNKGNFPGRFSGRQFSNSRSEMNVSTLELGDSALYLCASLPGLAQETQYFGPGTRLLVL.

This clonotype has ten or more counts. The chain has TRBV20-1 and TRBJ2-3; the D is unclear. Germline V gene sequence: CDR1 DFQATT, CDR2 SNEGSKA (reference sequence). The germline V and J ends were trimmed by 5 bases and 3 bases, with 21 bases remaining between them. The CDR3 spans 16 residues. The CDR3 coding sequence is TGCAGTGCTTCCGGTCGTGGGAAAGACCTAACAGATACGCAGTATTTT. Its translation: CSASGRGKDLTDTQYF.

With regard to this clonotype: This sequence may be a read error, since a much larger clone differs from it by one base. The gene calls are TRBV27 and TRBJ1-6; 9 bases fit TRBD1. V was pared by 8 bases and J by 11 bases, with 22 bases of the junction left unmatched. Looked up from germline, CDR1 is MNHEY and CDR2 is SMNVEV (reference sequence). The CDR3 has 18 amino acids. The CDR3 loop is CASAPGQGLKSSTPPLHF. CDR3 sequence (DNA): TGTGCCAGCGCTCCGGGACAGGGATTAAAAAGTTCCACTCCACCCCTCCACTTT.

The chain links TRBV5-1 to TRBJ2-5; TRBD1 matches at 7 bases. The CDR3 extends over 16 amino acids. Unmatched junction bases numbered 7, after V lost 0 bases and J lost 2 bases. Germline assignment: CDR1 SGHRS and CDR2 YFSETQ. The CDR3 sequence: CASSLDGQVLQETQYF. As DNA, the CDR3 is TGCGCCAGCAGCTTGGATGGACAGGTCTTACAAGAGACCCAGTACTTC.

This clonotype was recorded many times. The V and J genes are TRBV5-1 and TRBJ2-5; 10 bases map to TRBD2. This CDR3 has 12 amino acids. Germline CDR1 is SGHRS and CDR2 is YFSETQ. After removal of 2 bases from V and 13 bases from J, the junction contained 5 bases not matched to a gene. The DNA of the CDR3 is TGCGCCAGCAGCTTTAGCGGGAGGTCCTGGTACTTC. Encoded protein: CASSFSGRSWYF.

On this clonotype: Mismatch with germline at one junction end may stem from a read error. The chain joins TRBV5-1 to TRBJ2-1; maybe TRBD1 (5 bases). The CDR3 has 15 amino acids. Germline V gives CDR1 SGHRS, CDR2 YFSETQ. The CDR3 bases are TGCGCCAGCAGCTTGCAGGGCAGCTCCTATAATGAGCAGTTCTTC. Residues: CASSLQGSSYNEQFF. The full variable domain, with the rest looked up from reference TRBV5-1 and TRBJ2-1, is KAGVTQTPRYLIKTRGQQVTLSCSPISGHRSVSWYQQTPGQGLQFLFEYFSETQRNKGNFPGRFSGRQFSNSRSEMNVSTLELGDSALYLCASSLQGSSYNEQFFGPGTRLTVL.

This clonotype has ten or more counts. This chain links TRBV28 with TRBJ1-2; unclear D gene. V was pared by 0 bases and J by 5 bases, with 7 bases between. The CDR3 consists of 13 residues. CDR1 and CDR2 from the germline V gene are MDHEN and SYDVKM. The CDR3 region is CASSLWTGYGYTF. The CDR3 DNA reads TGTGCCAGCAGTTTATGGACGGGGTATGGCTACACCTTC.

This clonotype was counted ten times or more. The chain uses TRBV7-8 and TRBJ1-6, with TRBD1 identical over 7 bases. The CDR3 is 15 amino acids. Germline V CDR1 and CDR2: SGHVS, FQNEAQ. Trimming cost V 4 bases and J 7 bases; bases outside gene matches: 7. CDR3 DNA sequence: TGTGCCAGCAGCTGGGGGACAGCGGGGAATTCACCCCTCCACTTT. Translating gives CASSWGTAGNSPLHF.

This clonotype came up many times. The V and J genes are TRBV5-1 and TRBJ2-5, with TRBD1 matching 9 bases. The germline gives CDR1 SGHRS, CDR2 YFSETQ. The CDR3 totals 15 residues. Trimming at V came to 7 bases and at J to 3 bases, leaving 10 bases not matched to a gene. The CDR3 reads CASSSGTGLEETQYF. The CDR3 bases are TGCGCCAGCTCCTCCGGGACAGGGTTGGAAGAGACCCAGTACTTC.

This clonotype has just one count. V usage is TRBV15 and J usage is TRBJ2-3; D remains ambiguous. Between the trimmed V and J ends, which lost 6 bases and 0 bases, there was a span of 13 bases. This CDR3 spans 15 amino acids. Germline lookup yields CDR1 LNHNV and CDR2 YYDKDF (reference sequence). This CDR3 is CATSARGYSTDTQYF. In DNA form, the CDR3 reads TGTGCCACCAGTGCTAGAGGATATAGCACAGATACGCAGTATTTT.

This clonotype has a count of ten or more. The V call is TRBV18, the J call TRBJ1-6, with TRBD1 matching 8 bases. The V gene's germline CDR1 is KGHSH and CDR2 LQKENI. The CDR3 runs 18 residues. V lost 4 bases and J lost 0; bases outside the gene matches: 8. This chain's CDR3 is CASSLQRQGSSYNSPLHF. The CDR3 DNA sequence: TGTGCCAGCTCACTTCAACGACAGGGGAGCTCCTATAATTCACCCCTCCACTTT.

This chain connects TRBV15 to TRBJ1-1, with 7 bases identical to TRBD1. J was trimmed by 6 bases and V by 1 base; bases with no gene match: 2. The CDR3 is 13 residues long. CDR1 is LNHNV, CDR2 YYDKDF, per germline (reference sequence). Here the CDR3 DNA reads TGTGCCACCAGCAGAGCAACAGGGGCTGAAGCTTTCTTT. It yields the protein CATSRATGAEAFF.

This clonotype was observed many times. The chain combines TRBV4-2 with TRBJ2-1; D gene uncertain. Germline V gene sequence: CDR1 LGHNA, CDR2 YNFKEQ. This CDR3 contains 13 residues. Trimming took 2 bases from V and 5 from J, leaving 7 bases between them. DNA of the CDR3: TGTGCCAGCAGCCAACTTAACGACAATGAGCAGTTCTTC. Its translation: CASSQLNDNEQFF.

As to this clonotype: A much larger clone lies a single base off, so this may be a read error. The chain recombines TRBV28 with TRBJ2-7; the D is unclear. V was shortened by 5 bases and J by 2 bases, with 19 bases between the two germline ends. CDR1 is MDHEN and CDR2 is SYDVKM in the germline V gene. This CDR3 region has 16 residues. The CDR3 protein is CASSPPHRRLAYEQYF. As DNA, the CDR3 is TGTGCCAGCAGTCCACCGCACCGACGTCTTGCCTACGAGCAGTACTTC.

This clonotype has ten or more counts. This may arise from a read error, as a much more abundant clone is one base away. The J gene is TRBJ1-3, the V gene TRBV5-1; D ambiguous. Trimming stripped 3 bases from V and 3 bases from J, with 22 bases between. The germline V gene has CDR1 SGHRS and CDR2 YFSETQ. CDR3 length equals 18 residues. For the CDR3, the DNA is TGCGCCAGCAGCTCTAGCCCACCCGGCAGCGGTTATGGAAACACCATATATTTT. Translated: CASSSSPPGSGYGNTIYF.

This clonotype was counted ten times or more. The rearrangement uses TRBV12-3 or TRBV12-4 and TRBJ2-1; D unresolved. The germline V and J ends were trimmed by 6 bases and 6 bases, with 6 bases remaining between them. This CDR3 has 11 residues. CDR3 nucleotide sequence: TGTGCCAGCAGCTGGGGCAATGAGCAGTTCTTC. Protein: CASSWGNEQFF.

This clonotype was recorded at least ten times. The chain recombines TRBV7-2 with TRBJ2-5, with D tentatively TRBD1 (6 bases). Trimming took off 5 bases at V and 2 bases at J, with 15 bases between the two ends. There are 15 residues in the CDR3. Germline CDR1 and CDR2: SGHTA and FQGNSA. CDR3 region: CASSNQQGPQETQYF. The CDR3, as DNA: TGTGCCAGCAGCAACCAACAGGGACCGCAAGAGACCCAGTACTTC.